This T cell receptor (beta chain) was identified during a study of OX40 agonist ivuxolimab in advanced cancers. For the study in its entirety: The costimulatory receptor OX40 (CD134) was targeted by ivuxolimab, a fully human IgG2 agonistic monoclonal antibody. Patients were allowed to have had prior anti-PD-1, anti-PD-L1 or anti-CTLA-4 therapy, and 40% to 45% of the dose-escalation patients had previously received checkpoint inhibitors. Intravenous ivuxolimab was administered to patients every 2 weeks at six dose levels: 0.01, 0.1, 0.3, 1.5, 3 and 10 mg/kg. A male proportion of around 81% and a mean age of roughly 55 years, ranging from 23 to 79, were recorded for the dose-escalation cohort. Partial responses were achieved by three dose-escalation patients, of whom one had hepatocellular carcinoma and two had cutaneous melanoma. Of the roughly 54 dose-escalation patients, hepatocellular carcinoma was present in about 19, melanoma in around 15, renal cell carcinoma in 9 and head and neck cancer in 9. The paper covers the monotherapy dose-escalation part of the phase I ivuxolimab trial, which included N ≈ 50 patients. Peripheral TCRbeta sequencing aimed to test whether ivuxolimab altered TCR sequence diversity and caused clonal T-cell expansion.

Genomic DNA was isolated from the sorted cells so that the TCRbeta CDR3 region could be sequenced. The immunoSEQ Assay was used to sequence the TCRbeta CDR3 regions. As stored in TCRdb, this immuneACCESS dataset retains in-frame rearrangements with V and J assigned. A fraction of the clones does not appear; measured against another copy, unresolved V genes explain less than half of the discrepancy, and the remainder lacks a known reason. This sample holds about 120,000 clones; 75% to 90% were observed only once. The top ten hold about 0.55% of the sample. CDR1 and CDR2, looked up from the germline V gene (reference sequence), are GTSNPN and SVGIG. V trim: 0 bases; J trim: 4 bases; unmatched bases: 11. Reading from cysteine to phenylalanine, the CDR3 counts 16 amino acids. Only CDR3 DNA remains: 48 bases, in frame from the first base. The trial excluded patients who had a history of autoimmune disease or were on systemic immunosuppression. Peripheral blood for TCR sequencing was collected from all dose cohorts at baseline, on cycle 4 day 1, and on cycle 7 day 1. Samples were obtained from an open-label, multicenter, first-in-human phase I dose-escalation trial of ivuxolimab. Adults with locally advanced or metastatic melanoma, renal cell carcinoma, hepatocellular carcinoma or head and neck squamous cell carcinoma were enrolled in the trial. Before TCR sequencing, CD4+ T cells and CD8+ T cells from peripheral blood were sorted into separate populations.

What the authors observed across the whole study: In partial responders in the 0.1-3.0 mg/kg groups, normalized peripheral clonal expansion was found to be among the lowest, especially among CD8+ T cells. After ivuxolimab, expanded clones were on average more numerous among CD8+ T cells than among CD4+ T cells. The antigen specificity of the peripheral T cells that underwent clonal expansion was not determined. Clonal expansion of both CD4+ and CD8+ blood T cells was observed from baseline to week 6 at doses 0.1 to 3.0 mg/kg. Low levels of normalized T-cell clonal expansion were also shown by some nonresponding patients.

Details on this clone: The target of this receptor is not known. There are no base qualities to consult, and no much larger clone falls within one base.

The sequence derives from an adult with an advanced solid tumor such as melanoma, head and neck, liver or kidney cancer. The chain joins TRBV30 to TRBJ1-1; 7 middle bases align to TRBD1. The sample was CD4+ or CD8+ T cells sorted from blood, taken in a trial of the OX40 agonist ivuxolimab. In nucleotides, the sequence is TGTGCCTGGAGTGTAGGGTATGGCAGGGGGAGCACTGAAGCTTTCTTT. The translation is CAWSVGYGRGSTEAFF. With the rest looked up from the reference TRBV30 and TRBJ1-1 genes rather than sequenced, the full variable domain is SQTIHQWPATLVQPVGSPLSLECTVEGTSNPNLYWYRQAAGRGLQLLFYSVGIGQISSEVPQNLSASRPQDRQFILSSKKLLLSDSGFYLCAWSVGYGRGSTEAFFGQGTRLTVV.